This is a list of T cell receptor beta chains from one sample in a study of blood T cell repertoires in COVID-19. Profiled with immunoSEQ multiplex PCR; TCRdb holds only in-frame clones, not every one. The data show roughly 70,000 clones, over 60% seen once. The sample consisted of peripheral blood. The receptors were gathered from a man between 65 and 85 years old with COVID-19, enrolled during active disease. Both conserved end residues are part of each CDR3. The order of the fields is V gene, J gene, D gene, clone size, CDR3 protein, CDR3 DNA. The D gene is left open where the match is weak. Clone size is stated in some rows and not others, as once, few, many or a class when expanded.

>TRBV30|TRBJ2-7|TRBD1|.
CAWTRTAGGGMEQYF
TGTGCCTGGACCCGTACCGCAGGGGGCGGGATGGAGCAGTACTTC
>TRBV3-1/TRBV3-2|TRBJ2-7|.|few
CASSPRGGEQYF
TGTGCCAGCAGCCCCCGGGGAGGCGAGCAGTACTTC
>TRBV7-9|TRBJ2-1|TRBD2|.
CASSLDLTSGSSYNEQFF
TGTGCCAGCAGCTTAGATTTGACTAGCGGGAGTTCCTACAATGAGCAGTTCTTC
>TRBV2|TRBJ2-7|.|.
CASLYGGLSYEQYF
TGTGCCAGCCTATATGGGGGCCTGTCCTACGAGCAGTACTTC
>TRBV7-2|TRBJ2-5|.|.
CASSPRFGMETQYF
TGTGCCAGCAGCCCCAGATTCGGGATGGAGACCCAGTACTTC
>TRBV28|TRBJ1-1|.|.
CASSPPTGLNTEAFF
TGTGCCAGCAGCCCCCCGACAGGTCTGAACACTGAAGCTTTCTTT
>TRBV6-5|TRBJ1-2|.|.
CASSRDIRFYGYTF
TGTGCCAGCAGTCGGGACATACGTTTTTATGGCTACACCTTC
>TRBV6-5|TRBJ2-1|.|.
CASTASPYNEQFF
TGTGCCAGCACCGCGAGTCCCTACAATGAGCAGTTCTTC
>TRBV18|TRBJ2-7|.|.
CASSTVQGGFDEQYF
TGTGCCAGCTCAACGGTACAGGGAGGGTTCGACGAGCAGTACTTC
>TRBV7-8|TRBJ1-3|.|.
CASSLTWSSGNTIYF
TGTGCCAGCAGCCTAACATGGAGCTCTGGAAACACCATATATTTT
>TRBV9|TRBJ2-1|TRBD2|.
CASSGPGGEREGSSYNEQFF
TGTGCCAGCAGCGGGCCAGGGGGGGAGCGGGAGGGAAGCTCCTACAATGAGCAGTTCTTC
>TRBV7-2|TRBJ1-5|.|.
CASSFQGQPQHF
TGTGCCAGCAGCTTTCAGGGCCAGCCCCAGCATTTT
>TRBV4-2|TRBJ2-3|TRBD2|once
CASSQRLAGNTDTQYF
TGTGCCAGCAGCCAACGACTAGCGGGGAACACAGATACGCAGTATTTT
>TRBV29-1|TRBJ1-2|.|.
CSVEEGQGPLGYTF
TGCAGCGTTGAAGAAGGGCAGGGGCCTCTTGGCTACACCTTC
>TRBV4-3|TRBJ2-2|TRBD2|.
CASSHTAGGTGELFF
TGCGCCAGCAGCCATACAGCGGGAGGCACCGGGGAGCTGTTTTTT
>TRBV7-3|TRBJ1-6|TRBD1|medium-sized
CASSLGTGGYSPLHF
TGTGCCAGCAGCCTTGGGACAGGGGGCTATTCACCCCTCCACTTT
>TRBV7-9|TRBJ2-7|.|.
CASSLEHRFYEQYF
TGTGCCAGCAGCTTAGAACACCGTTTCTACGAGCAGTACTTC
>TRBV6-5|TRBJ1-2|.|.
CASSPMSNYGYTF
TGTGCCAGCAGTCCGATGAGTAACTATGGCTACACCTTC
>TRBV28|TRBJ1-2|TRBD1|.
CASRTLQGVYGYTF
TGTGCCAGCAGGACCCTACAGGGGGTCTATGGCTACACCTTC
>TRBV30|TRBJ2-1|TRBD2|.
CACSPGTSGRAVQFF
TGTGCCTGCTCCCCGGGGACTAGCGGGAGGGCCGTGCAGTTCTTC
>TRBV7-3|TRBJ2-1|TRBD2|.
CASSSGGTSGATYNEQFF
TGTGCCAGCAGCTCCGGGGGGACTAGCGGGGCAACCTACAATGAGCAGTTCTTC
>TRBV21-1|TRBJ1-2|.|.
CASTPRGDFYGYTF
TGTGCCAGCACCCCCCGCGGGGACTTCTATGGCTACACCTTC
>TRBV9|TRBJ1-5|.|.
CASSVGGEVNQPQHF
TGTGCCAGCAGCGTAGGGGGGGAGGTCAATCAGCCCCAGCATTTT
>TRBV18|TRBJ2-7|TRBD2|.
CASSPVIAGTYEQYF
TGTGCCAGCTCACCGGTAATAGCGGGAACGTACGAGCAGTACTTC
>TRBV11-3|TRBJ1-2|.|few
CASSLPTVDGYTF
TGTGCCAGCAGCTTACCGACAGTGGATGGCTACACCTTC
>TRBV7-2|TRBJ1-5|.|once
CASSLAFGYSNQPQHF
TGTGCCAGCAGCTTAGCGTTCGGGTATAGCAATCAGCCCCAGCATTTT
>TRBV3-1/TRBV3-2|TRBJ2-1|.|.
CASSQLRGSYNEQFF
TGTGCCAGCAGCCAGCTCAGGGGTTCCTACAATGAGCAGTTCTTC
>TRBV9|TRBJ2-7|TRBD1|once
CASSVAGTGIYEQYF
TGTGCCAGCAGCGTAGCCGGGACAGGGATTTACGAGCAGTACTTC
>TRBV27|TRBJ1-1|.|few
CASSSLLIAEAFF
TGTGCCAGCAGTTCCCTACTTATCGCTGAAGCTTTCTTT
>TRBV7-2|TRBJ2-7|TRBD2|.
CASRSTSGRLHEQYF
TGTGCCAGCAGGTCGACTAGCGGGAGGCTTCACGAGCAGTACTTC
>TRBV18|TRBJ1-2|.|.
CASSPGVRESMCTF
TGTGCCAGCTCACCAGGCGTAAGGGAGAGCATGTGTACCTTC
>TRBV24-1|TRBJ2-2|TRBD2|.
CATSDFRTSTTGELFF
TGTGCCACCAGTGATTTTAGGACTAGCACGACCGGGGAGCTGTTTTTT
>TRBV7-3|TRBJ2-1|TRBD2|.
CASSALAGVSNEQFF
TGTGCCAGCAGCGCCTTAGCGGGAGTTTCTAATGAGCAGTTCTTC
>TRBV6-5|TRBJ1-4|.|.
CASSYSRQAGGEKLFF
TGTGCCAGCAGTTACTCCCGGCAGGCCGGAGGTGAAAAACTGTTTTTT
>TRBV3-1/TRBV3-2|TRBJ2-7|TRBD2|.
CASSLAGPYEQYF
TGTGCCAGCAGCTTAGCGGGACCCTACGAGCAGTACTTC
>TRBV5-6|TRBJ2-5|TRBD2|.
CASSLDSSGRETQYF
TGTGCCAGCAGCTTGGATAGTAGCGGGAGAGAGACCCAGTACTTC
>TRBV4-3|TRBJ2-3|TRBD2|.
CASSQDRGGDTQYF
TGCGCCAGCAGCCAAGATCGCGGGGGAGATACGCAGTATTTT
>TRBV20-1|TRBJ2-7|TRBD2|.
CSASSGTSDSYEQYF
TGCAGTGCTAGTTCTGGAACTAGCGACTCCTACGAGCAGTACTTC
>TRBV7-7|TRBJ2-2|TRBD2|once
CASSFGGSSGELFF
TGTGCTAGCAGCTTTGGCGGGAGCTCCGGGGAGCTGTTTTTT
>TRBV19|TRBJ2-2|.|.
CASSPLALTGELFF
TGTGCCAGTAGCCCTCTAGCTCTGACCGGGGAGCTGTTTTTT
>TRBV5-4|TRBJ2-7|.|.
CASSLVAEVEQYF
TGTGCCAGCAGCTTGGTTGCAGAGGTAGAGCAGTACTTC
>TRBV19|TRBJ1-1|TRBD1|.
CASSTGGSVTEAFF
TGTGCCAGTAGTACAGGGGGCTCCGTGACTGAAGCTTTCTTT
>TRBV19|TRBJ2-1|TRBD2|few
CASSISGLAGGRSYNEQFF
TGTGCCAGTAGTATTTCGGGACTAGCGGGAGGGCGCTCCTACAATGAGCAGTTCTTC
>TRBV11-1|TRBJ2-1|TRBD1|once
CASSSQGQVGNNEQFF
TGTGCCAGCAGCTCTCAAGGACAGGTAGGGAACAATGAGCAGTTCTTC
>TRBV19|TRBJ1-2|TRBD1|few
CASTPHRTGERSYGYTF
TGTGCCAGTACTCCCCACCGGACAGGGGAGAGGAGCTATGGCTACACCTTC
>TRBV5-8|TRBJ1-3|TRBD1|.
CASSFDRGKSGNTIYF
TGTGCCAGCAGTTTTGACAGGGGGAAGTCTGGAAACACCATATATTTT
>TRBV7-2|TRBJ1-6|.|.
CASSLEMGHLNSPLHF
TGTGCCAGCAGCTTGGAGATGGGACACCTTAATTCACCCCTCCACTTT
>TRBV19|TRBJ2-5|.|.
CASSAQGRETQYF
TGTGCCAGTAGTGCACAGGGCCGGGAGACCCAGTACTTC
>TRBV11-3|TRBJ2-1|.|.
CASSLGASEILLYNEQFF
TGTGCCAGCAGCTTAGGGGCTAGCGAGATACTTCTATACAATGAGCAGTTCTTC
>TRBV29-1|TRBJ1-1|TRBD1|.
CSVMGQGAIVAFF
TGCAGCGTTATGGGACAGGGGGCGATTGTAGCTTTCTTT
>TRBV24-1|TRBJ1-1|TRBD1|.
CATSESGQFEAFF
TGTGCCACCAGTGAGTCGGGACAGTTTGAAGCTTTCTTT
>TRBV7-2|TRBJ2-2|TRBD1|once
CASSLVFDLGGYTGELFF
TGTGCCAGCAGCTTAGTTTTCGATTTAGGGGGCTACACCGGGGAGCTGTTTTTT
>TRBV25-1|TRBJ1-2|TRBD1|few
CASSESRTGVYYGYTF
TGTGCCAGCAGTGAATCCAGGACAGGGGTTTACTATGGCTACACCTTC
>TRBV6-5|TRBJ1-1|TRBD1|.
CASSYTTGATTEAFF
TGTGCCAGCAGTTACACCACAGGGGCGACCACTGAAGCTTTCTTT
>TRBV7-2|TRBJ2-7|TRBD2|.
CASSQTLPSSGTIYEQYF
TGTGCCAGCAGCCAGACTCTACCCTCTAGCGGGACGATTTACGAGCAGTACTTC